This T cell receptor (beta chain) was identified during a study of T-cell memory formation after mild COVID-19. The study, taken as a whole, reports: Contracting clones from day 15 to 85 had balanced CD4/CD8; later expanders favoured CD4+. The main location of contracting CD4+ clones was CM and EM, and that of contracting CD8+ clones was EMRA.

V gave up 5 bases and J gave up 2 bases; unmatched junction bases: 7. The CDR3 is 15 residues long. Germline V lookup: CDR1 SEHNR, CDR2 FQNEAQ (reference sequence). MiXCR was run by TCRdb on the 5' RACE reads, yielding one entry per CDR3 protein. The sample has about 340,000 distinct CDR3 sequences, 10% to 15% seen once. Concerning this clonotype itself: Its specificity is not known.

The gene calls are TRBV7-9 and TRBJ2-5; 8 nucleotides align to TRBD2. The receptor's source is a man aged 18-30 years who had mild COVID-19 (a few samples of this study predate the infection). Cell type and time point are not known. The source material was PBMCs or a T cell subset sorted from them (not recorded which). The CDR3 sequence: CASSPLLADQETQYF. CDR3 DNA sequence: TGTGCCAGCAGCCCCTTACTAGCGGATCAAGAGACCCAGTACTTC. Complete variable domain (other parts from reference TRBV7-9 and TRBJ2-5): DTGVSQNPRHKITKRGQNVTFRCDPISEHNRLYWYRQTLGQGPEFLTYFQNEAQLEKSRLLSDRFSAERPKGSFSTLEIQRTEQGDSAMYLCASSPLLADQETQYFGPGTRLLVL.